This record looks at one TCR beta chain sequence and its context. CDR1 is GTSNPN, CDR2 SVGIG, per germline (reference sequence). The V end was cut by 4 bases, the J end by 5 bases, with 12 bases between. The CDR3 contains 12 residues. The data belong to a study of shared clonotypes between healthy human individuals. Per the study methods: ImmunoSEQ yielded junction-only sequences lacking quality scores, so filtering differed. Sequencing used immunoSEQ multiplex PCR; TCRdb keeps in-frame clones, though not all of them. Clonal size and the V and J genes are those of that table, whereas D and trimming came from the DNA. The sample yields some 2 million clones, 95% seen once.

The chain links TRBV30 to TRBJ2-7; unclear D gene. This TCR came from a man between 18 and 29 years old in good health. The sample taken for sequencing was naive CD4+ T cells sorted from blood. Subset here: CD45RA+ positively selected. This CDR3 is CAWTSPPHEQYF. In DNA form, the CDR3 reads TGTGCCTGGACCTCACCCCCCCACGAGCAGTACTTC.